Given below is one T cell receptor beta chain in context. Its antigen has not been determined. No quality values exist for individual bases; no much larger clone is one base distant. This sample is part of a study of CD8+ T cells in alopecia areata (dated by TCRdb to 2016 to 2019). In terms of the full investigation: To study T cell clonal expansion in alopecia areata, the researchers applied high-throughput TCRbeta sequencing to both the C3H/HeJ mouse model and human patients. Human TCRbeta sequencing covered scalp tissue and sorted CD4+ and CD8+ peripheral blood T cells from patchy and totalis/universalis alopecia areata patients and healthy controls. Clonality in the scalp was compared among normal scalp (n=4), patchy alopecia areata scalp (n=8), and alopecia totalis/universalis scalp (n=8). RNA was obtained with the PAXgene miRNA kit for fixed scalp, the miRNeasy kit for PBMCs, and the RNeasy kit for mouse skin. TCRbeta CDR3 regions were amplified by immunoSEQ multiplex PCR using 35 Vbeta forward and 13 Jbeta reverse primers. Study-level results and caveats: Compared with normal scalp, lesional scalp, particularly in alopecia totalis/universalis, had higher clonality and more expanded CD8+ clones, which suggests antigenic drive. Resident alphabeta T cells in normal human skin are also sequenced, complicating scalp TCR repertoire analysis, unlike mouse skin dominated by gammadelta T cells. Shared TCR sequences between patients were less evident than in mice, which may be partly attributable to HLA diversity in the patient population.

After PBMCs were isolated by density centrifugation and stained for CD3, CD4 and CD8, a FACSAria was used to sort CD4+ and CD8+ T cells. Unaffected controls provided scalp biopsies and blood samples. Library method: the immunoSEQ multiplex PCR assay. RNA was extracted from all samples and reverse transcribed into cDNA, which served as template for TCR sequencing. First-strand cDNA was synthesized using SuperScript III with a 2:1 mix of oligo-dT and random hexamers. A synthetic immune receptor repertoire was used to gauge amplification bias, and whatever bias remained was removed computationally. The paper's data handling went like this. Raw reads were preprocessed to remove errors, and CDR3 was defined by IMGT conventions from the conserved cysteine to phenylalanine. Clonality was computed by normalizing Shannon entropy by log2 of the number of productive unique TCRs and subtracting the result from 1. Whether each scalp clone was CD4 or CD8 was inferred by checking scalp TCRbeta sequences against the CD4 and CD8 repertoires from sorted blood. The source is immuneACCESS, and TCRdb retained only in-frame sequences with V and J called. Part of the clones is not carried over; for the studies checked, unresolved V genes explain less than half of this, and the remainder is unexplained. V, J and clone size are those of that table, while D and trimming were read from the DNA. This sample holds more than 95,000 clones; roughly 66% were observed only once. The ten largest clones capture around 2.8% of the sample.

This receptor was taken from a human donor in good health. Source material: CD4+ T cells sorted from blood.

The sequence in DNA is TGTGCCTGGAGGATCGCATATGGCTACACCTTC. Translated, it gives CAWRIAYGYTF. The V and J segments used are TRBV30 and TRBJ1-2, with an unclear D gene assignment. Sequences GTSNPN (CDR1) and SVGIG (CDR2) are obtained from the germline V gene (reference sequence). Inclusive of the bounding cysteine and phenylalanine, the CDR3 is 11 residues long. Solely the CDR3 DNA is kept, with 33 bases framed from the first base. V is reduced by 3 bases and J by 5 bases, leaving a spacing of 7 bases between them.